The T cell receptor beta chain described here comes from a study of T and B cells in COVID-19 patients. This clonotype is deemed medium-sized (0.01 to 0.1%). Each TRB amplification used about 220-500 ng of genomic DNA from blood. Germline V lookup: CDR1 MNHEY, CDR2 SVGAGI. The CDR3 runs 14 residues. Trimming removed 2 bases from V and 2 bases from J; junction bases left unmatched: 3. TRB rearrangements were amplified by multiplex PCR with BIOMED2 TRB-A/B primers. One entry per CDR3 protein, called by TCRdb with MiXCR from the multiplex PCR reads. Here the sample spans about 3,600 distinct CDR3 sequences, under 30% being singletons.

Sequenced sample: blood. The receptor was isolated from a human donor with active COVID-19. The V gene is TRBV6-5, the J gene TRBJ2-7; 7 nucleotides agree with TRBD2. CDR3 bases: TGTGCCAGCAGTTACGGGGGGGTAGCCTACGAGCAGTACTTC. This gives the protein CASSYGGVAYEQYF.